The 27 T cell receptor beta chains presented below share a single source sample, sequenced in a study of cytomegalovirus exposure and HLA in healthy donors. Primers included in the PCR were 60 Vbeta and 13 Jbeta primers. Here immunoSEQ multiplex PCR was the method, and the copy in TCRdb shows in-frame clones only, minus some. The repertoire holds approximately 130,000 clones, around 77% seen once, with about 1.3% in the top ten. The sample comprised PBMCs. The receptors originated from a man aged 50 to 59 in good health and CMV-seronegative.

The chain couples TRBV6-6 to TRBJ2-1; TRBD2 matches at 10 bases. CDR1 and CDR2 from the germline V gene are MNHNY and SVGAGI (reference sequence). The V segment lost 5 bases and the J segment 6 bases; nucleotides outside the gene matches: 7. The CDR3 loop spans 15 amino acids. The CDR3 DNA follows: TGTGCCAGCAGTCTACTTCTAGCGGGAGCCAATGAGCAGTTCTTC. Its protein is CASSLLLAGANEQFF.

This chain connects TRBV6-4 to TRBJ1-1; D gene uncertain. The CDR3 contains 14 residues. Germline CDR1 and CDR2: MRHNA and SNTAGT. Trimming removed 0 bases from V and 4 bases from J, with 9 bases in between. Here the CDR3 reads CASSDSNRGTEAFF. The CDR3 region has the DNA TGTGCCAGCAGTGACTCGAACCGGGGCACTGAAGCTTTCTTT.

In DNA form, the CDR3 reads TGCGCCAGCAGCCCACTAGAATGGGAGACCCAGTACTTC. Protein product: CASSPLEWETQYF. J is TRBJ2-5 and V is TRBV5-1; maybe TRBD2 (5 bases). Germline assignment: CDR1 SGHRS and CDR2 YFSETQ. V dropped 4 bases and J dropped 5 bases, with 12 bases sitting between them. CDR3 length: 13 residues.

CDR3 nucleotide sequence: TGTGCCAGCAGCTTCTCACTAGCGGGAAACTACGAGCAGTACTTC. Translated, it gives CASSFSLAGNYEQYF. The genes are TRBV11-2 and TRBJ2-7; the match to TRBD2 covers 10 bases. The CDR3 totals 15 residues. Germline CDR1 and CDR2: SGHAT and FQNNGV. The V gene end was trimmed by 3 bases and the J gene end by 3 bases; junction bases not matched to a gene: 5.

The chain combines TRBV2 with TRBJ2-7, with 8 bases lining up with TRBD1. Germline-derived CDR1 and CDR2 are SNHLY and FYNNEI. The CDR3 has 14 residues. V was clipped by 6 bases and J by 7 bases; unmatched bases: 11. The CDR3: CASRAAGGTEEQYF. CDR3 DNA: TGTGCCAGCAGGGCGGCAGGGGGCACGGAAGAGCAGTACTTC.

The J gene is TRBJ2-1, the V gene TRBV19, with 11 positions matching TRBD2. This CDR3 has 15 amino acids. Germline V gene lookup returns CDR1 LNHDA and CDR2 SQIVND (reference sequence). Germline trimming cut 7 bases from V and 6 bases from J; bases unmatched to any gene: 8. CDR3 sequence: CASTVAGGPGNEQFF. As DNA, the CDR3 is TGTGCCAGTACTGTAGCGGGAGGGCCGGGCAATGAGCAGTTCTTC. The complete variable domain, with remaining parts taken from reference TRBV19 and TRBJ2-1, reads DGGITQSPKYLFRKEGQNVTLSCEQNLNHDAMYWYRQDPGQGLRLIYYSQIVNDFQKGDIAEGYSVSREKKESFPLTVTSAQKNPTAFYLCASTVAGGPGNEQFFGPGTRLTVL.

The chain has TRBV10-2 and TRBJ1-1; 11 bases align to TRBD1. In germline, CDR1 is WSHSY, CDR2 SAAADI. After removal of 8 bases from V and 1 base from J, the junction contained 3 bases not matched to a gene. The CDR3 totals 14 residues. CDR3 DNA: TGCGCCAGCCGGACAGGGGGCTCGAACACTGAAGCTTTCTTT. Translation: CASRTGGSNTEAFF.

The chain recombines TRBV5-1 with TRBJ2-3; 7 bases line up with TRBD2. CDR1 is SGHRS and CDR2 is YFSETQ in the germline V gene. The CDR3 consists of 14 residues. Trimming took 5 bases from V and 1 from J; bases not matched to a gene: 4. CDR3 region: CASRLAVGTDTQYF. The CDR3 DNA is TGCGCCAGCAGGCTAGCGGTGGGCACAGATACGCAGTATTTT. Combining the CDR3 with reference TRBV5-1 and TRBJ2-3 gives the whole variable domain KAGVTQTPRYLIKTRGQQVTLSCSPISGHRSVSWYQQTPGQGLQFLFEYFSETQRNKGNFPGRFSGRQFSNSRSEMNVSTLELGDSALYLCASRLAVGTDTQYFGPGTRLTVL.

The gene calls are TRBV19 and TRBJ2-7; 7 bases align to TRBD1. The junction had 10 bases not matched to a gene; V was cut back by 5 bases and J by 0 bases. Germline CDR1 LNHDA, CDR2 SQIVND (reference sequence). This CDR3 comprises 16 residues. In DNA, the CDR3 is TGTGCCAGTAGTCCCACGCCGGGACAGACCTCCTACGAGCAGTACTTC. It translates to CASSPTPGQTSYEQYF.

This clone was observed once. The V and J genes are TRBV19 and TRBJ1-5, with unresolved D. In germline, CDR1 is LNHDA, CDR2 SQIVND (reference sequence). CDR3 length: 15 residues. V shed 7 bases and J shed 2 bases, with 15 bases lying between them. CDR3 nucleotides: TGTGCCAGTACCTCATCCTCTGCGGGCAATCAGCCCCAGCATTTT. Its translation: CASTSSSAGNQPQHF. The whole variable domain, remainder taken from reference TRBV19 and TRBJ1-5, is DGGITQSPKYLFRKEGQNVTLSCEQNLNHDAMYWYRQDPGQGLRLIYYSQIVNDFQKGDIAEGYSVSREKKESFPLTVTSAQKNPTAFYLCASTSSSAGNQPQHFGDGTRLSIL.

This clone was picked up a small number of times. The J gene is TRBJ1-5, the V gene TRBV27; no definite D call. Trimming removed 8 bases from V and 3 bases from J, with 8 bases in between. The CDR3 runs 12 residues. CDR1 and CDR2 (germline): MNHEY, SMNVEV (reference sequence). CDR3 nucleotides: TGTGCCAGCGGCGGGCTCAATCAGCCCCAGCATTTT. This gives the protein CASGGLNQPQHF.

A single count supports this clone. The V and J genes are TRBV7-3 and TRBJ2-3; 12 bases fit TRBD2. This CDR3 has 19 amino acids. The V segment lost 2 bases and the J segment 2 bases; nucleotides outside the gene matches: 11. Per germline, CDR1 SGHTA and CDR2 FQGTGA. The CDR3 nucleotides read TGTGCCAGCAGCTTATATGCGGGACTAGCGGGTTATACCACAGATACGCAGTATTTT. Translated, it gives CASSLYAGLAGYTTDTQYF.

Comment on this clone: The sample holds other DNA sequences that translate to the same CDR3. This chain connects TRBV29-1 to TRBJ1-1, with 8 bases fitting TRBD1. The CDR3 is 13 amino acids. Germline V gene sequence: CDR1 SQVTM, CDR2 ANQGSEA. The V segment lost 7 bases and the J segment 5 bases; nucleotides outside the gene matches: 9. The DNA of the CDR3 is TGCAGCGCCGGACAGGGAACGAATACTGAAGCTTTCTTT. It codes for CSAGQGTNTEAFF.

The chain uses TRBV10-2 and TRBJ1-1; D gene uncertain. The CDR3 totals 13 residues. Trimming cost V 2 bases and J 1 base, with 5 bases left between them. CDR1 is WSHSY, CDR2 SAAADI, per germline. The CDR3 bases are TGCGCCAGCAGTGAGAACACGAACACTGAAGCTTTCTTT. Translated: CASSENTNTEAFF.

The chain recombines TRBV2 with TRBJ2-3; TRBD1 agrees at 7 bases. The CDR3 totals 15 residues. J gave up 1 base and V 6 bases, and 7 bases lay outside the gene matches. Germline CDR1 reads SNHLY; CDR2 reads FYNNEI. CDR3: CASREQGWGTDTQYF. The CDR3 region has the DNA TGTGCCAGCAGGGAACAGGGGTGGGGCACAGATACGCAGTATTTT.

The CDR3 protein is CASSIGGRDITGELFF. The CDR3 DNA reads TGTGCCAGTAGTATAGGGGGCAGGGATATTACCGGGGAGCTGTTTTTT. The V call is TRBV19, the J call TRBJ2-2; TRBD1 is a possible D gene (5 bases). V dropped 1 base and J dropped 5 bases, with 14 bases sitting between them. The CDR3 length is 16 residues. From germline, CDR1 is LNHDA and CDR2 SQIVND (reference sequence).

The V call is TRBV7-8, the J call TRBJ2-7; 7 positions agree with TRBD2. The germline CDR1 and CDR2 sequences are SGHVS and FQNEAQ. This CDR3 has 14 residues. V gave up 5 bases and J gave up 6 bases; unmatched junction bases: 10. The CDR3 here is CASSPPRGFSEQYF. DNA of the CDR3: TGTGCCAGCAGCCCCCCGCGGGGGTTCAGCGAGCAGTACTTC.

The chain is built from TRBV7-8 and TRBJ2-3; a weak D match, TRBD2 (6 bases). Trimming pared 5 bases from V and 15 bases from J, leaving 21 bases between. CDR1 is SGHVS, CDR2 FQNEAQ, per germline. This CDR3 has 13 amino acids. The CDR3 DNA follows: TGTGCCAGCAGCCGGGGACCTATCGGGGGTGGCTATTTT. Translation: CASSRGPIGGGYF.

The chain recombines TRBV7-8 with TRBJ1-1; tentatively, D is TRBD1 (5 bases). Germline CDR1 is SGHVS and CDR2 is FQNEAQ. This CDR3 is built from 18 residues. V was pared by 2 bases and J by 0 bases, with 19 bases between. DNA of the CDR3: TGTGCCAGCAGCTTACGAAGCCAAGGAGGGGCCGTGAACACTGAAGCTTTCTTT. Translating gives CASSLRSQGGAVNTEAFF.

This clone appeared a single time. The V call is TRBV4-1, the J call TRBJ2-7, with TRBD1 matching 10 bases. The CDR3 runs 14 residues. Per germline, CDR1 MGHRA and CDR2 YSYEKL. The V gene end was trimmed by 1 base and the J gene end by 3 bases; junction bases not matched to a gene: 0. CDR3 DNA sequence: TGCGCCAGCAGCCAAGGGGACAGGGGCTACGAGCAGTACTTC. Its protein product is CASSQGDRGYEQYF.

This clone was counted only a few times. The J gene is TRBJ2-3, the V gene TRBV29-1; 13 nucleotides agree with TRBD2. J was trimmed by 4 bases and V by 4 bases; bases with no gene match: 11. The length of the CDR3 is 17 residues. Germline V CDR1 and CDR2: SQVTM, ANQGSEA. The CDR3 DNA reads TGCAGCGTTGGACTAGCGGGAGGATTGTGGTCGGCAGATACGCAGTATTTT. Translating gives CSVGLAGGLWSADTQYF.

The chain has TRBV19 and TRBJ1-4, with 9 bases that match TRBD1. Germline V CDR1 and CDR2: LNHDA, SQIVND (reference sequence). This CDR3 comprises 15 residues. Germline trimming cut 4 bases from V and 5 bases from J; bases unmatched to any gene: 5. The CDR3 DNA follows: TGTGCCAGTAGTACAAACAGGGGGCGGAATGAAAAACTGTTTTTT. Its translation is CASSTNRGRNEKLFF.

This clone was observed once. The chain links TRBV7-2 to TRBJ1-2, with D perhaps TRBD1 (6 bases). Germline V gene data show CDR1 as SGHTA and CDR2 as FQGNSA. The V gene lost 4 bases and the J gene lost 1 base, with 16 bases spanning the gap. This CDR3 is built from 16 residues. This chain's CDR3 is CASSSQPRQVNYGYTF. Here the CDR3 DNA reads TGTGCCAGCAGCTCCCAGCCACGACAGGTTAACTATGGCTACACCTTC. The whole variable domain, filled in from reference TRBV7-2 and TRBJ1-2, reads GAGVSQSPSNKVTEKGKDVELRCDPISGHTALYWYRQSLGQGLEFLIYFQGNSAPDKSGLPSDRFSAERTGGSVSTLTIQRTQQEDSAVYLCASSSQPRQVNYGYTFGSGTRLTVV.

CDR3 loop: CASSWGPAGGNTDTQYF. The CDR3 DNA is TGTGCCAGCAGTTGGGGACCGGCGGGAGGAAACACAGATACGCAGTATTTT. The chain links TRBV27 to TRBJ2-3; TRBD2 aligns across 8 bases. Germline lookup yields CDR1 MNHEY and CDR2 SMNVEV (reference sequence). This CDR3 comprises 17 residues. Germline trimming cut 4 bases from V and 2 bases from J; bases unmatched to any gene: 11.

This clone has a single count. CDR3 loop: CASSPTGTRGTGELFF. DNA for the CDR3: TGTGCCAGCAGCCCAACCGGGACTAGGGGGACCGGGGAGCTGTTTTTT. The chain has TRBV7-3 and TRBJ2-2, with 8 bases fitting TRBD2. Germline V lookup: CDR1 SGHTA, CDR2 FQGTGA. After removal of 5 bases from V and 5 bases from J, the junction contained 10 bases not matched to a gene. The CDR3 sequence is 16 residues long.

V and J are TRBV30 and TRBJ1-6; D is undetermined. CDR3 size: 14 residues. Trimming left V 4 bases short and J 7 bases short, with 14 bases between. Germline V gene lookup returns CDR1 GTSNPN and CDR2 SVGIG (reference sequence). The CDR3 here is CAWKWSGGNSPLHF. The CDR3 bases are TGTGCCTGGAAGTGGAGTGGTGGGAATTCACCCCTCCACTTT.

There are a few counts of this clone. The chain links TRBV4-1 to TRBJ2-2; 8 bases line up with TRBD1. Per germline, CDR1 MGHRA and CDR2 YSYEKL. J gave up 0 bases and V 4 bases, and 4 bases lay outside the gene matches. The CDR3 consists of 16 residues. The CDR3 protein is CASSLQGQANTGELFF. The CDR3 nucleotides are TGCGCCAGCAGCCTTCAGGGACAGGCGAACACCGGGGAGCTGTTTTTT.